The 23 T cell receptor beta chains listed next were all sequenced from one sample in a study of OX40 agonist ivuxolimab in advanced cancers. The data were produced by immunoSEQ multiplex PCR, yet TCRdb's version contains in-frame clones alone and is incomplete. Of approximately 30,000 clones listed, 75% to 90% are singletons. Sequencing used CD4+ or CD8+ T cells sorted from blood, obtained in a trial of the OX40 agonist ivuxolimab. The receptors come from an adult with an advanced solid tumor such as melanoma, head and neck, liver or kidney cancer.

The chain couples TRBV19 to TRBJ2-1, with 8 bases identical to TRBD2. Germline V CDR1 and CDR2: LNHDA, SQIVND (reference sequence). The V segment lost 5 bases and the J segment 0 bases; nucleotides outside the gene matches: 3. This CDR3 is 15 amino acids long. The CDR3 DNA sequence: TGTGCCAGTAGTGTACTAGCGGACTCCTACAATGAGCAGTTCTTC. Protein product: CASSVLADSYNEQFF.

This clone was observed once. The rearrangement uses TRBV28 and TRBJ2-5, with unresolved D. Germline V gene sequence: CDR1 MDHEN, CDR2 SYDVKM. The germline V and J ends were trimmed by 2 bases and 1 base, with 14 bases remaining between them. The length of the CDR3 is 16 residues. The CDR3 DNA reads TGTGCCAGCAGTTTAGGGCTGGATCGGATCCAAGAGACCCAGTACTTC. It yields the protein CASSLGLDRIQETQYF. The full variable domain, completed using reference TRBV28 and TRBJ2-5, is DVKVTQSSRYLVKRTGEKVFLECVQDMDHENMFWYRQDPGLGLRLIYFSYDVKMKEKGDIPEGYSVSREKKERFSLILESASTNQTSMYLCASSLGLDRIQETQYFGPGTRLLVL.

The V gene is TRBV5-6, the J gene TRBJ2-5, with 10 bases identical to TRBD2. V lost 1 base to trimming and J lost 2 bases; unmatched junction nucleotides: 5. The CDR3 consists of 16 residues. Per germline, CDR1 SGHDT and CDR2 YYEEEE. The DNA for the CDR3 is TGTGCCAGCAGCTTGATGCTAGCGGGAGCTCAAGAGACCCAGTACTTC. This codes for CASSLMLAGAQETQYF.

The J gene is TRBJ2-3, the V gene TRBV5-6; D tentatively reads TRBD1 or TRBD2 (5 bases each). This CDR3 spans 13 amino acids. CDR1 and CDR2 from the germline V gene are SGHDT and YYEEEE. V was shortened by 3 bases and J by 5 bases, with 10 bases between the two germline ends. CDR3 protein: CASSSYGGDTQYF. CDR3 nucleotides: TGTGCCAGCAGCTCTTATGGGGGAGATACGCAGTATTTT.

This clone was seen more than once but under ten times. The chain recombines TRBV4-1 with TRBJ1-2; TRBD1 is a possible D gene (6 bases). The CDR3 is made up of 14 amino acids. Trimming removed 0 bases at V and 4 bases at J, with 9 bases between. From germline, CDR1 is MGHRA and CDR2 YSYEKL. CDR3 loop: CASSQDLGAYGYTF. CDR3 bases: TGCGCCAGCAGCCAAGATCTGGGGGCCTATGGCTACACCTTC.

This chain links TRBV7-8 with TRBJ2-7; D is uncertain. The length of the CDR3 is 12 residues. Looked up from germline, CDR1 is SGHVS and CDR2 is FQNEAQ. The ends were cut back, 7 bases at V and 7 bases at J, with 14 bases in the middle. In DNA form, the CDR3 reads TGTGCCAGCACCCAGCCTGGTGTTGAGCAGTACTTC. Translated: CASTQPGVEQYF.

This clone was seen a few times. This chain joins TRBV28 and TRBJ2-5; D may be TRBD2 (5 bases). The V end lost 2 bases, the J end lost 3 bases, and 13 bases lay between the germline ends. This CDR3 contains 15 residues. Germline CDR1 and CDR2: MDHEN and SYDVKM. The CDR3 sequence is CASSLLRRAKETQYF. In nucleotides, the CDR3 is TGTGCCAGCAGTTTACTTAGGCGGGCGAAAGAGACCCAGTACTTC.

This clone has just one count. The gene calls are TRBV19 and TRBJ2-1; 11 bases align to TRBD2. V lost 5 bases and J lost 7; bases outside the gene matches: 7. Germline loops: CDR1 LNHDA, CDR2 SQIVND (reference sequence). The CDR3 is 15 amino acids. The CDR3 bases are TGTGCCAGTAGTCCGGGGACTAGCGGTCATAATGAGCAGTTCTTC. It codes for CASSPGTSGHNEQFF.

About this clone itself: The same CDR3 also results from other DNA sequences found in this sample. The chain is built from TRBV28 and TRBJ2-7; possibly TRBD2 for D (6 bases). V was shortened by 3 bases and J by 3 bases, with 6 bases between the two germline ends. Germline values: CDR1 MDHEN, CDR2 SYDVKM. The CDR3 length is 12 residues. CDR3 amino acids: CASSLGGYEQYF. In DNA, the CDR3 is TGTGCCAGCAGTTTGGGGGGCTACGAGCAGTACTTC.

V usage is TRBV27 and J usage is TRBJ1-6; D possibly corresponds to TRBD1 (5 bases). Trimming took off 1 base at V and 6 bases at J, with 10 bases between the two ends. The CDR3 runs to 15 residues. Germline CDR1 reads MNHEY; CDR2 reads SMNVEV (reference sequence). CDR3 in amino acids: CASSLWGGFNSPLHF. The DNA of the CDR3 is TGTGCCAGCAGTTTATGGGGGGGGTTTAATTCACCCCTCCACTTT.

This chain joins TRBV9 and TRBJ2-3; D may be TRBD2 (6 bases). V was clipped by 1 base and J by 2 bases, with 20 bases between them. The V gene's germline CDR1 is SGDLS and CDR2 YYNGEE. This CDR3 is built from 18 residues. The CDR3 sequence: CASSVTPGGATITDTQYF. For the CDR3, the DNA is TGTGCCAGCAGCGTAACCCCTGGCGGGGCAACAATCACAGATACGCAGTATTTT.

This chain links TRBV11-2 with TRBJ2-3; D is unclear. Trimming removed 3 bases from V and 2 bases from J, with 9 bases in between. This CDR3 region has 14 residues. In germline, CDR1 is SGHAT, CDR2 FQNNGV. This CDR3 is CASSFVSVTDTQYF. The CDR3 DNA reads TGTGCCAGCAGCTTTGTTTCTGTCACAGATACGCAGTATTTT.

This clone was seen just once. The chain has TRBV11-1 and TRBJ2-7; D remains ambiguous. In germline, CDR1 is SGHAT, CDR2 FQDESV (reference sequence). Deletions cut 1 base from V and 2 bases from J, with 9 bases between. The CDR3 spans 14 residues. CDR3 amino acids: CASSLGYGTYEQYF. In DNA form, the CDR3 reads TGTGCCAGCAGCTTAGGTTACGGCACCTACGAGCAGTACTTC. The full variable domain, its missing parts supplied by reference TRBV11-1 and TRBJ2-7, is EAEVAQSPRYKITEKSQAVAFWCDPISGHATLYWYRQILGQGPELLVQFQDESVVDDSQLPKDRFSAERLKGVDSTLKIQPAELGDSAMYLCASSLGYGTYEQYFGPGTRLTVT.

This clone was recorded only once. The rearrangement uses TRBV12-5 and TRBJ1-1; 10 bases fit TRBD1. Germline lookup yields CDR1 LGHNT and CDR2 FRNRAP. The CDR3 runs to 17 residues. The ends lost 3 bases at V and 5 bases at J; junction bases unmatched: 12. The CDR3 DNA follows: TGTGCTAGTGGTTTCTCCGTATCGGGACAGGGGAGGACTGAAGCTTTCTTT. It is translated as CASGFSVSGQGRTEAFF.

The genes are TRBV6-4 and TRBJ2-7; 11 positions agree with TRBD2. V lost 3 bases and J lost 1; bases outside the gene matches: 2. CDR1 and CDR2 from the germline V gene are MRHNA and SNTAGT. This CDR3 region has 15 residues. The chain's CDR3 is CASSEGTSGSYEQYF. The CDR3 nucleotides are TGTGCCAGCAGTGAAGGGACTAGCGGTTCCTACGAGCAGTACTTC.

The V call is TRBV6-5, the J call TRBJ2-7; D uncertain. Trimming cost V 6 bases and J 4 bases, with 13 bases left between them. The germline V gene has CDR1 MNHEY and CDR2 SVGAGI. This CDR3 spans 13 amino acids. The CDR3 DNA sequence: TGTGCCAGCAGCCCGAATACCTGGTACGAGCAGTACTTC. Its translation is CASSPNTWYEQYF.

This chain links TRBV19 with TRBJ2-7, with 9 bases matching TRBD1. The CDR3 totals 14 residues. The V gene's germline CDR1 is LNHDA and CDR2 SQIVND (reference sequence). Trimming removed 5 bases from V and 3 bases from J; junction bases left unmatched: 5. The CDR3 loop reads CASSPGTGNYEQYF. The CDR3 DNA follows: TGTGCCAGTAGTCCCGGGACAGGGAACTACGAGCAGTACTTC.

The chain couples TRBV9 to TRBJ2-2, with D perhaps TRBD1 (5 bases). The CDR3 contains 13 residues. V was cut by 3 bases and J by 6 bases, with 9 bases left in between. Germline loops: CDR1 SGDLS, CDR2 YYNGEE. CDR3 DNA: TGTGCCAGCAGCGGAATAGGGGCCGGGGAGCTGTTTTTT. Translated, it gives CASSGIGAGELFF.

J is TRBJ2-7 and V is TRBV27; the D call may be TRBD1 or TRBD2 (5 bases each). Trimming shortened V by 8 bases and J by 5 bases, and 19 bases separated the two germline ends. The length of the CDR3 is 14 residues. Germline V gives CDR1 MNHEY, CDR2 SMNVEV (reference sequence). The CDR3 DNA reads as TGTGCCAGCCGACAGAGGCGGGTTGGAAACGAGCAGTACTTC. It translates to CASRQRRVGNEQYF.

The chain employs TRBV4-3 and TRBJ1-2, with 7 nucleotides matching TRBD1. The CDR3 runs to 16 residues. V was pared by 0 bases and J by 3 bases, with 7 bases of the junction left unmatched. Looked up from germline, CDR1 is LGHNA and CDR2 is YSLEER. CDR3 nucleotide sequence: TGCGCCAGCAGCCAAGATGACTCGCAGGGGGACTATGGCTACACCTTC. Translated, it gives CASSQDDSQGDYGYTF.

The rearrangement links TRBV27 to TRBJ2-1, with D uncertain. The V and J ends lost 1 base and 1 base respectively, with 8 bases between them. CDR1 MNHEY and CDR2 SMNVEV come from the germline V gene (reference sequence). This CDR3 contains 15 residues. CDR3: CASSLWAESYNEQFF. CDR3 DNA: TGTGCCAGCAGTTTATGGGCAGAGTCCTACAATGAGCAGTTCTTC.

V and J are TRBV9 and TRBJ1-4, with D uncertain. This CDR3 region has 12 residues. In germline, CDR1 is SGDLS, CDR2 YYNGEE. The V end lost 4 bases, the J end lost 5 bases, and 6 bases lay between the germline ends. The CDR3 protein is CASSRGNEKLFF. CDR3 nucleotide sequence: TGTGCCAGCAGCCGGGGAAATGAAAAACTGTTTTTT.

The rearrangement uses TRBV6-5 and TRBJ1-1, with 8 bases aligning to TRBD1. Germline assignment: CDR1 MNHEY and CDR2 SVGAGI. The J segment lost 1 base and the V segment lost 0 bases, leaving 4 bases of the junction unmatched. The CDR3 loop spans 16 amino acids. The CDR3 nucleotides are TGTGCCAGCAGTTACTCTCCCGGGACAGGGAACACTGAAGCTTTCTTT. Translated: CASSYSPGTGNTEAFF.